This TCR beta chain comes out of a study of regulatory T cells in long-lasting Graves disease. Germline V CDR1 and CDR2: SGHAT, FQDESV (reference sequence). The CDR3 consists of 14 residues. V lost 5 bases, J lost 4 bases, and 7 bases stayed unmatched. Building the TCR beta libraries relied on iRepertoire HTBI primers, and CDR3 regions underwent Arm-PCR. TCRdb recomputed calls from the multiplex PCR reads with MiXCR, one row per CDR3 protein. The sample shows roughly 360,000 distinct CDR3 sequences, roughly 20% of them seen only once. The sample holds many counts of this clonotype. Documented time point: persistent/refractory GD, antithyroid drugs over 5 years with positive TRAb. RNA extracted from PBMCs served as the sequencing template.

The origin of this receptor is a woman in her thirties or forties with Graves disease. V and J are TRBV11-1 and TRBJ2-7; the match to TRBD1 covers 8 bases. The specimen was peripheral blood mononuclear cells (PBMCs), collected when the disease was refractory, from a patient treated with antithyroid drugs. The CDR3: CASSMTGVSYEQYF. The CDR3 DNA follows: TGTGCCAGCAGCATGACAGGGGTCTCGTACGAGCAGTACTTC.